These 15 T cell receptor beta chains came from one sample sequenced in a study of cytomegalovirus exposure and HLA in healthy donors. The PCR made use of 60 Vbeta and 13 Jbeta primers. Assay used: immunoSEQ multiplex PCR; TCRdb lists only in-frame clones, some missing. Among about 130,000 clones listed, roughly 70% were seen once. The sample taken for sequencing was PBMCs. These receptors all stem from a man aged 25-45 years in good health and CMV-seronegative.

The chain combines TRBV6-5 with TRBJ1-5; D is unresolved. The ends were cut back, 6 bases at V and 3 bases at J, with 15 bases in the middle. The CDR3 covers 15 residues. Looked up from germline, CDR1 is MNHEY and CDR2 is SVGAGI. The CDR3 bases are TGTGCCAGCAGGAACAACGGGGAAGTCAATCAGCCCCAGCATTTT. This codes for CASRNNGEVNQPQHF.

This clone was observed once. The chain employs TRBV5-4 and TRBJ2-1; 7 nucleotides align to TRBD1. This CDR3 contains 15 residues. Trimming cost V 5 bases and J 3 bases; bases outside gene matches: 8. Germline values: CDR1 SGHNT, CDR2 YYREEE (reference sequence). CDR3 coding DNA: TGTGCCAGCAGGCAAAGACAGGGCAACTACAATGAGCAGTTCTTC. Protein product: CASRQRQGNYNEQFF.

The chain links TRBV14 to TRBJ2-7; D remains ambiguous. Germline lookup yields CDR1 SGHDN and CDR2 FVKESK. CDR3 length: 12 residues. V lost 4 bases, J lost 4 bases, and 8 bases lay in between. CDR3 nucleotide sequence: TGTGCCAGCAGCCGGCTTTATTACGAGCAGTACTTC. Its translation: CASSRLYYEQYF. The entire variable domain, with the rest obtained from reference TRBV14 and TRBJ2-7, is as follows: EAGVTQFPSHSVIEKGQTVTLRCDPISGHDNLYWYRRVMGKEIKFLLHFVKESKQDESGMPNNRFLAERTGGTYSTLKVQPAELEDSGVYFCASSRLYYEQYFGPGTRLTVT.

The chain couples TRBV4-1 to TRBJ2-7; maybe TRBD2 (6 bases). This CDR3 has 15 amino acids. The germline V and J ends were trimmed by 0 bases and 4 bases, with 13 bases remaining between them. Germline-derived CDR1 and CDR2 are MGHRA and YSYEKL. The chain's CDR3 is CASSQDRAGTYEQYF. DNA of the CDR3: TGCGCCAGCAGCCAAGATAGGGCCGGGACTTACGAGCAGTACTTC.

The chain carries TRBV5-1 and TRBJ2-3; the D gene is possibly TRBD1 (5 bases). This CDR3 is built from 13 residues. The germline V gene has CDR1 SGHRS and CDR2 YFSETQ. Trimming pared 5 bases from V and 4 bases from J, leaving 11 bases between. In DNA form, the CDR3 reads TGCGCCAGCAGAGAGCCAGGGCCAGATACGCAGTATTTT. Protein product: CASREPGPDTQYF.

The sample holds one count of this clone. This sequence joins TRBV27 and TRBJ2-7; perhaps TRBD1 as D (7 bases). The ends were cut back, 2 bases at V and 7 bases at J, with 15 bases in the middle. This CDR3 is built from 14 residues. CDR1 is MNHEY, CDR2 SMNVEV, per germline (reference sequence). The CDR3 reads CASSLGRGVREQYF. DNA of the CDR3: TGTGCCAGCAGTTTAGGCAGGGGGGTTCGGGAGCAGTACTTC.

In DNA, the CDR3 is TGTGCCAGTAGTATCGGGAGAACCGGGGAGCTGTTTTTT. This gives the protein CASSIGRTGELFF. The chain uses TRBV19 and TRBJ2-2; TRBD2 might be the D (6 bases). CDR3 length: 13 amino acids. V was clipped by 3 bases and J by 5 bases, with 7 bases between them. Germline V CDR1 and CDR2: LNHDA, SQIVND (reference sequence).

The J gene is TRBJ1-1, the V gene TRBV4-1; D unclear. This CDR3 is built from 16 residues. Germline CDR1 reads MGHRA; CDR2 reads YSYEKL. The V and J ends lost 0 bases and 0 bases respectively, with 11 bases between them. The CDR3: CASSQEIRYLNTEAFF. The CDR3 DNA reads TGCGCCAGCAGCCAAGAAATTCGTTACTTGAACACTGAAGCTTTCTTT.

This clone was seen just once. The chain carries TRBV4-1 and TRBJ2-7; D remains ambiguous. The germline CDR1 and CDR2 sequences are MGHRA and YSYEKL. V lost 1 base and J 0 bases, leaving 13 bases between the germline ends. The CDR3 consists of 16 residues. The CDR3 nucleotides are TGCGCCAGCAGCCAAGGAATACCCCCGGGCTCCTACGAGCAGTACTTC. This codes for CASSQGIPPGSYEQYF.

This clone was seen a handful of times. This chain uses TRBV30 with TRBJ1-1, with a weak D call TRBD1 (6 bases). This CDR3 has 12 residues. The germline CDR1 and CDR2 sequences are GTSNPN and SVGIG (reference sequence). Between the trimmed V and J ends, which lost 8 bases and 11 bases, there was a span of 21 bases. In DNA, the CDR3 is TGTGCCCTTACTGACAGGTTCCTAAGGGCTTTCTTT. Its protein product is CALTDRFLRAFF. Full variable domain (outside the CDR3, taken from reference TRBV30 and TRBJ1-1): SQTIHQWPATLVQPVGSPLSLECTVEGTSNPNLYWYRQAAGRGLQLLFYSVGIGQISSEVPQNLSASRPQDRQFILSSKKLLLSDSGFYLCALTDRFLRAFFGQGTRLTVV.

This chain links TRBV7-3 with TRBJ2-5, with 8 bases that match TRBD2. The J segment lost 5 bases and the V segment lost 4 bases, leaving 3 bases of the junction unmatched. This CDR3 contains 13 residues. The germline CDR1 and CDR2 sequences are SGHTA and FQGTGA. The CDR3 region is CASSSIAGETQYF. The CDR3 DNA is TGTGCCAGCAGCTCGATAGCGGGGGAGACCCAGTACTTC.

The chain recombines TRBV5-1 with TRBJ2-1, with D possibly TRBD1 on 7 matching bases. This CDR3 has 16 residues. The ends were cut back, 3 bases at V and 4 bases at J, with 17 bases in the middle. CDR1 and CDR2 (germline): SGHRS, YFSETQ. CDR3 in amino acids: CASSSAAGGQYNEQFF. In DNA, the CDR3 is TGCGCCAGCAGCTCCGCCGCAGGGGGGCAATACAATGAGCAGTTCTTC. Looking up the rest from reference TRBV5-1 and TRBJ2-1 gives the full variable domain: KAGVTQTPRYLIKTRGQQVTLSCSPISGHRSVSWYQQTPGQGLQFLFEYFSETQRNKGNFPGRFSGRQFSNSRSEMNVSTLELGDSALYLCASSSAAGGQYNEQFFGPGTRLTVL.

V gene TRBV11-1 combines with J gene TRBJ1-2, with TRBD1 matching 10 bases. The CDR3 covers 17 residues. Germline V gene data show CDR1 as SGHAT and CDR2 as FQDESV (reference sequence). V shed 5 bases and J 0 bases; nucleotides not matched to a gene: 9. CDR3 sequence reads: CASSPPGTGASNYGYTF. CDR3 DNA sequence: TGTGCCAGCAGCCCGCCCGGGACAGGGGCTTCTAACTATGGCTACACCTTC.

V gene TRBV10-3 combines with J gene TRBJ2-3, with 7 bases lining up with TRBD2. CDR1 is ENHRY and CDR2 is SYGVKD in the germline V gene. With 6 bases clipped from V and 3 bases from J, the junction kept 9 bases outside the gene matches. The CDR3 consists of 15 residues. In DNA form, the CDR3 reads TGTGCCATCAGGACCCGGGGAGGGTTGACAGATACGCAGTATTTT. This codes for CAIRTRGGLTDTQYF.

V and J are TRBV28 and TRBJ2-7; TRBD2 agrees at 7 bases. The CDR3 totals 15 residues. Germline V gives CDR1 MDHEN, CDR2 SYDVKM. Unmatched junction bases numbered 10, after V lost 4 bases and J lost 4 bases. CDR3 region: CASSSPLRGEYEQYF. DNA of the CDR3: TGTGCCAGCAGTTCCCCCCTCCGGGGGGAGTACGAGCAGTACTTC.